Below are 15 T cell receptor beta chains sequenced from a single sample in a study of lymphopenia after photon versus proton radiotherapy. The assay was immunoSEQ multiplex PCR, and TCRdb's table has in-frame clones only and misses some. The table includes 50,000 or so clones, about 92% detected once. The sample was peripheral blood, taken from a patient treated with photon-based radiotherapy. The receptors were gathered from a middle-aged woman with cholangiocarcinoma.

The CDR3 nucleotides read TGTGCCAGTACCCCGCGTCAGGGGGCGCGTGGCTACACCTTC. Protein sequence: CASTPRQGARGYTF. J is TRBJ1-2 and V is TRBV19, with 8 bases aligning to TRBD1. The CDR3 spans 14 residues. V shed 7 bases, J shed 7 bases, and the junction held 11 bases outside the gene matches. Per the germline V gene, CDR1 is LNHDA and CDR2 is SQIVND (reference sequence).

The chain recombines TRBV6-6 with TRBJ2-5; D unresolved. This CDR3 region has 16 residues. Looked up from germline, CDR1 is MNHNY and CDR2 is SVGAGI (reference sequence). Trimming left V 6 bases short and J 5 bases short, with 22 bases between. DNA of the CDR3: TGTGCCAGCAGAAGCTATATCGACCGACCCTGGGAGACCCAGTACTTC. It is translated as CASRSYIDRPWETQYF.

The genes are TRBV5-1 and TRBJ2-3; no clear D. Germline assignment: CDR1 SGHRS and CDR2 YFSETQ. V dropped 4 bases and J dropped 0 bases, with 6 bases sitting between them. This CDR3 has 13 amino acids. CDR3 sequence: CASSATSTDTQYF. CDR3 DNA: TGCGCCAGCAGCGCCACTAGCACAGATACGCAGTATTTT.

The chain uses TRBV4-2 and TRBJ1-5; D gene ambiguous. CDR1 LGHNA and CDR2 YNFKEQ come from the germline V gene. V was clipped by 3 bases and J by 2 bases, with 8 bases between them. This CDR3 spans 14 amino acids. Here the CDR3 DNA reads TGTGCCAGCAGCCAGATCAGCGGCAATCAGCCCCAGCATTTT. It specifies CASSQISGNQPQHF.

V is TRBV27 and J is TRBJ1-1; unclear D gene. The germline V and J ends were trimmed by 2 bases and 10 bases, with 17 bases remaining between them. The CDR3 sequence is 14 residues long. Germline V gives CDR1 MNHEY, CDR2 SMNVEV (reference sequence). The CDR3 protein is CASSLMGLESRAFF. As DNA, the CDR3 is TGTGCCAGCAGTTTAATGGGTTTGGAGAGTCGAGCTTTCTTT.

The gene calls are TRBV5-6 and TRBJ1-1, with D possibly being TRBD1 (5 bases). CDR1 is SGHDT and CDR2 is YYEEEE in the germline V gene. Trimming stripped 3 bases from V and 0 bases from J, with 6 bases between. The CDR3 sequence is 13 residues long. The CDR3 spells CASSSTVNTEAFF. The CDR3, as DNA: TGTGCCAGCAGCTCGACAGTGAACACTGAAGCTTTCTTT.

As concerns this clone: A read error may account for a junction end that differs from germline. The rearrangement uses TRBV4-1 and TRBJ1-2; D possibly corresponds to TRBD1 (6 bases). Germline CDR1 and CDR2: MGHRA and YSYEKL. This CDR3 has 11 residues. In nucleotides, the CDR3 is TGCGCCAGCAGCCTCGGGGGCTGGGGGGCCTTC. Protein: CASSLGGWGAF.

This clone appeared a few times. CDR3 nucleotide sequence: TGTGCCTGGAGCCTGGGGCAGGGAAGTTCACCCCTCCACTTT. This translates into CAWSLGQGSSPLHF. The chain combines TRBV30 with TRBJ1-6, with D possibly TRBD1 on 5 matching bases. Trimming removed 3 bases from V and 9 bases from J, with 15 bases in between. This CDR3 contains 14 residues. Germline CDR1 reads GTSNPN; CDR2 reads SVGIG (reference sequence).

This clone was observed once. This rearrangement joins TRBV11-2 to TRBJ2-7; 8 positions match TRBD2. Looked up from germline, CDR1 is SGHAT and CDR2 is FQNNGV. The V segment lost 0 bases and the J segment 2 bases; nucleotides outside the gene matches: 6. This CDR3 is built from 16 residues. The CDR3, as DNA: TGTGCCAGCAGCTTAGACGGCGGGGGGACGACCTACGAGCAGTACTTC. Residues: CASSLDGGGTTYEQYF. Filled out from reference TRBV11-2 and TRBJ2-7, the complete variable domain reads EAGVAQSPRYKIIEKRQSVAFWCNPISGHATLYWYQQILGQGPKLLIQFQNNGVVDDSQLPKDRFSAERLKGVDSTLKIQPAKLEDSAVYLCASSLDGGGTTYEQYFGPGTRLTVT.

The CDR3 reads CAISESGTGNEQYF. In DNA, the CDR3 is TGTGCCATCAGTGAGTCCGGGACAGGGAACGAGCAGTACTTC. This chain uses TRBV10-3 with TRBJ2-7; 9 bases line up with TRBD1. This CDR3 has 14 amino acids. Unmatched junction bases numbered 2, after V lost 0 bases and J lost 5 bases. Germline V lookup: CDR1 ENHRY, CDR2 SYGVKD.

V gene TRBV6-1 combines with J gene TRBJ2-2; 8 nucleotides match TRBD2. The CDR3 is 15 residues long. CDR1 is MNHNS and CDR2 is SASEGT in the germline V gene. The ends lost 3 bases at V and 1 base at J; junction bases unmatched: 1. CDR3 bases: TGTGCCAGCAGTGACAGCGGGAGGAACACCGGGGAGCTGTTTTTT. Its protein product is CASSDSGRNTGELFF.

The chain couples TRBV9 to TRBJ2-1; D gene uncertain. Germline assignment: CDR1 SGDLS and CDR2 YYNGEE. The CDR3 has 15 residues. Trimming shortened V by 0 bases and J by 0 bases, and 7 bases separated the two germline ends. This CDR3 is CASSVDESSYNEQFF. CDR3 DNA sequence: TGTGCCAGCAGCGTAGATGAGAGCTCCTACAATGAGCAGTTCTTC.

This clone appeared a few times. The chain is built from TRBV2 and TRBJ2-6, with D hard to call. The CDR3 consists of 13 residues. Trimming stripped 6 bases from V and 11 bases from J, with 14 bases between. The germline CDR1 and CDR2 sequences are SNHLY and FYNNEI. Here the CDR3 reads CASSGPLLDVLTF. DNA for the CDR3: TGTGCCAGCAGCGGACCGCTCCTGGACGTCCTGACTTTC.

This chain connects TRBV28 to TRBJ2-7; no definite D call. CDR3 length: 11 residues. Trimming took off 5 bases at V and 3 bases at J, with 5 bases between the two ends. The germline V gene encodes CDR1 MDHEN and CDR2 SYDVKM. The CDR3 is CASSAGYEQYF. CDR3 DNA sequence: TGTGCCAGCAGTGCCGGCTACGAGCAGTACTTC.

The count of this clone is one. In DNA, the CDR3 is TGTGCCAGCATACCGGGGCCCCAGCATTTT. Amino acid sequence: CASIPGPQHF. The chain employs TRBV6-1 and TRBJ1-5, with no clear D. V was trimmed by 7 bases and J by 9 bases, leaving 7 bases between them. This CDR3 spans 10 amino acids. Per the germline V gene, CDR1 is MNHNS and CDR2 is SASEGT.